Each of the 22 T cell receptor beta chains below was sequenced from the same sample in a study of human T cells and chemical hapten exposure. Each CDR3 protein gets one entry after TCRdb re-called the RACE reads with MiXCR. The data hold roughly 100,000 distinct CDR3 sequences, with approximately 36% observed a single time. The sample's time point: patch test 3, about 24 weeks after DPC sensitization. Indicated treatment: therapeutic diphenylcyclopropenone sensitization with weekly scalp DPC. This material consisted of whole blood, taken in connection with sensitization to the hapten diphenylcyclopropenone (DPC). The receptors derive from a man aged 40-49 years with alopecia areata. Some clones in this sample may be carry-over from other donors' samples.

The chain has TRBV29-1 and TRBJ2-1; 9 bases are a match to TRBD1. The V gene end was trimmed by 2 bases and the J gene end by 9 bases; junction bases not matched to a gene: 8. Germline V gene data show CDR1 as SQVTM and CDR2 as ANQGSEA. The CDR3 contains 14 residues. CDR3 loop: CSVETGQGLGEQFF. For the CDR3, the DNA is TGCAGCGTTGAAACGGGACAGGGCTTAGGTGAGCAGTTCTTC.

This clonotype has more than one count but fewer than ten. The CDR3, as DNA: TGCAGTGCTAGTGGGGACAGCGTCTCCTACAATGAGCAGTTCTTC. Amino acids: CSASGDSVSYNEQFF. The chain is built from TRBV20-1 and TRBJ2-1, with 7 bases that match TRBD1. The germline gives CDR1 DFQATT, CDR2 SNEGSKA (reference sequence). This CDR3 spans 15 amino acids. The V and J ends lost 3 bases and 0 bases, in that order; junction bases with no gene match: 5.

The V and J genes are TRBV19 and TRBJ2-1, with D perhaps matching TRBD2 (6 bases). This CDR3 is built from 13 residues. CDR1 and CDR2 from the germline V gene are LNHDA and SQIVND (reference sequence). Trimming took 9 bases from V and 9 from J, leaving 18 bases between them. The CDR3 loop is CASAGQRVGEQFF. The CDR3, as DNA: TGTGCCAGCGCAGGTCAGCGGGTGGGTGAGCAGTTCTTC.

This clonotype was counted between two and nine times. The chain's CDR3 is CASSLAGNEQFF. The CDR3 bases are TGCGCCAGCAGCTTGGCTGGCAATGAGCAGTTCTTC. The chain is built from TRBV5-1 and TRBJ2-1, with D unresolved. V was pared by 0 bases and J by 6 bases, with 4 bases between. This CDR3 has 12 residues. Germline V gene data show CDR1 as SGHRS and CDR2 as YFSETQ. Together with reference TRBV5-1 and TRBJ2-1, the CDR3 gives the full variable domain: KAGVTQTPRYLIKTRGQQVTLSCSPISGHRSVSWYQQTPGQGLQFLFEYFSETQRNKGNFPGRFSGRQFSNSRSEMNVSTLELGDSALYLCASSLAGNEQFFGPGTRLTVL.

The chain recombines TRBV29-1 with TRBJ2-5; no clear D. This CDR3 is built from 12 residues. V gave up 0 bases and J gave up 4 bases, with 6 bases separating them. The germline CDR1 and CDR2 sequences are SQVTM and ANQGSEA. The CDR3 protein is CSVEELGETQYF. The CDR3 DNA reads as TGCAGCGTTGAAGAATTGGGAGAGACCCAGTACTTC.

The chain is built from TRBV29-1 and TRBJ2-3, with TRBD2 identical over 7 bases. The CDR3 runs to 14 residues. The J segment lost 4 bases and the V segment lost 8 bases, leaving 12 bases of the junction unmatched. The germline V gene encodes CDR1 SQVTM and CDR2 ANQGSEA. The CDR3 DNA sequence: TGCAGCCAAACGAGCGGGATCAAGGCAGATACGCAGTATTTT. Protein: CSQTSGIKADTQYF.

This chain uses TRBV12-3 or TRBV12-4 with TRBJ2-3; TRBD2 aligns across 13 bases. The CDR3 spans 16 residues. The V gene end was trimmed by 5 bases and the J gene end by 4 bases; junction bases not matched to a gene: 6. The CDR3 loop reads CASSAGLAGAPDTQYF. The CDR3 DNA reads TGTGCCAGCAGTGCCGGACTAGCGGGAGCCCCAGATACGCAGTATTTT.

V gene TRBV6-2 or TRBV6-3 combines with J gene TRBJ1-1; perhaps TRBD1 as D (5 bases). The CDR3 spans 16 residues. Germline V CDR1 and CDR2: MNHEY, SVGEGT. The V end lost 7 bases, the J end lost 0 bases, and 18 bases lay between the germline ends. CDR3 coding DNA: TGTGCCAGCACCCCCTGGGGGGGGGGGATGAACACTGAAGCTTTCTTT. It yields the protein CASTPWGGGMNTEAFF.

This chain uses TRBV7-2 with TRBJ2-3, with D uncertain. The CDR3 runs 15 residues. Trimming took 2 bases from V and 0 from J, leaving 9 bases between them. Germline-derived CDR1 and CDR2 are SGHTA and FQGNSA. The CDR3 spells CASSLLTYSTDTQYF. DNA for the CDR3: TGTGCCAGCAGCTTACTCACCTATAGCACAGATACGCAGTATTTT.

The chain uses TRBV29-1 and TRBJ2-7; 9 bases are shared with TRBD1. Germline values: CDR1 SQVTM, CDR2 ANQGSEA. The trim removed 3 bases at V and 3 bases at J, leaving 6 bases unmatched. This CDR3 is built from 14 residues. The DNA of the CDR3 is TGCAGCGTTGAGCAAAGGACAGGGGTCTACGAGCAGTACTTC. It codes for CSVEQRTGVYEQYF.

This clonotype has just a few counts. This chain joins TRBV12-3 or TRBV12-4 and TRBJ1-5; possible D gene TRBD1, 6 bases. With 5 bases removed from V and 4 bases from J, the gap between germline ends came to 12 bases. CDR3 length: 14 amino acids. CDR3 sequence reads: CASSPDRSNQPQHF. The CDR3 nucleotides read TGTGCCAGCAGTCCTGACAGGAGTAATCAGCCCCAGCATTTT.

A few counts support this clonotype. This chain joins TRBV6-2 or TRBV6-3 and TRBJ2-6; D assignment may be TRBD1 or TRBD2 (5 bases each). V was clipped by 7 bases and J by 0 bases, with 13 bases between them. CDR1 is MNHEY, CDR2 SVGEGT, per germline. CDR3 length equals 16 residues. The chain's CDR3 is CASIPRGLSGANVLTF. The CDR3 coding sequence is TGTGCCAGCATTCCGAGGGGCCTCTCTGGGGCCAACGTCCTGACTTTC.

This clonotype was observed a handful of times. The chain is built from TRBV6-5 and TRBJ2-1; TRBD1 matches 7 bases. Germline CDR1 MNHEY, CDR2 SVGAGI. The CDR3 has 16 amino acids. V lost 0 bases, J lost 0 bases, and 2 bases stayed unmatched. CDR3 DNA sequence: TGTGCCAGCAGTTACTCGAACAGGGGCTCCTACAATGAGCAGTTCTTC. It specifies CASSYSNRGSYNEQFF.

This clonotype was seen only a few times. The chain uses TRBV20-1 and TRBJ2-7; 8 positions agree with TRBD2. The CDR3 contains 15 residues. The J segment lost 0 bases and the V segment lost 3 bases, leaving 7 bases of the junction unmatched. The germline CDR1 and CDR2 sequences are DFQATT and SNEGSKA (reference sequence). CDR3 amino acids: CSASSSGRSSYEQYF. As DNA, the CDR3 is TGCAGTGCTAGTTCAAGCGGGAGAAGCTCCTACGAGCAGTACTTC.

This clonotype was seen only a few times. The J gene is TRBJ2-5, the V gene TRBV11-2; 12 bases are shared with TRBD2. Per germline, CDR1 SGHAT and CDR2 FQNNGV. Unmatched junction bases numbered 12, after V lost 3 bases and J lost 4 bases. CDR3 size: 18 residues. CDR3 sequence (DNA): TGTGCCAGCAGCTTTCCATGGCTAGCGGGAGGGCCCGGAGAGACCCAGTACTTC. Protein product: CASSFPWLAGGPGETQYF.

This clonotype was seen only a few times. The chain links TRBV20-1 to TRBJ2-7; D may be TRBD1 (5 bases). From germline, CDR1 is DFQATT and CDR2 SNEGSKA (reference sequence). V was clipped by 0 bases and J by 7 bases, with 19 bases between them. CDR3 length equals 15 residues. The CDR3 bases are TGCAGTGCTAGAGATCCTCAGGGCGTATTTTTGGAGCAGTACTTC. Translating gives CSARDPQGVFLEQYF.

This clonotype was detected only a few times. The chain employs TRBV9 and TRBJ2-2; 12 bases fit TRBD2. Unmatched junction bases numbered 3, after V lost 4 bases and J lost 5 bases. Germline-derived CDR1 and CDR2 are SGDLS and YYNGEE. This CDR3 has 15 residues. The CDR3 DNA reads TGTGCCAGCAGCCCTAGCGGGAGGGTGACCGGGGAGCTGTTTTTT. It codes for CASSPSGRVTGELFF.

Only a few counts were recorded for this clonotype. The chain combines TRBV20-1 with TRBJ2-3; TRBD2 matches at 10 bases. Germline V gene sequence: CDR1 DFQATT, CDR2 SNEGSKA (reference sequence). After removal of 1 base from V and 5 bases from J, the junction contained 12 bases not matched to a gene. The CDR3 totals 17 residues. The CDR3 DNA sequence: TGCAGTGCTAGAGGGCCAGCGGGAGGGCCTAAGAGAGATACGCAGTATTTT. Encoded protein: CSARGPAGGPKRDTQYF.

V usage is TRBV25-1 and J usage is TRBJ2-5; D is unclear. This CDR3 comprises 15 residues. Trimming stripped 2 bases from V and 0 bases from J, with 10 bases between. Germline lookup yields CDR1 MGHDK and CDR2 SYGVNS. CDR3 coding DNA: TGTGCCAGCAGTGAAGGGTGGGGTTACCAAGAGACCCAGTACTTC. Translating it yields CASSEGWGYQETQYF.

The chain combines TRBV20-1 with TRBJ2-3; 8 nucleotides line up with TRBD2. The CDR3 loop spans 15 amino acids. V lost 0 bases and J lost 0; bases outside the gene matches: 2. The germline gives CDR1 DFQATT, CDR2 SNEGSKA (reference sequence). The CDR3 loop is CSARDLAGSTDTQYF. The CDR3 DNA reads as TGCAGTGCTAGAGATCTAGCGGGTAGCACAGATACGCAGTATTTT.

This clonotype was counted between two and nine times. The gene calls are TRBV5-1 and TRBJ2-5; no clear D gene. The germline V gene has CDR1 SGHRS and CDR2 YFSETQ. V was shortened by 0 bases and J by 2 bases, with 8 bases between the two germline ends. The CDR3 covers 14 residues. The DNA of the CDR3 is TGCGCCAGCAGCTTGGTCTCTCCTCAAGAGACCCAGTACTTC. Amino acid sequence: CASSLVSPQETQYF.

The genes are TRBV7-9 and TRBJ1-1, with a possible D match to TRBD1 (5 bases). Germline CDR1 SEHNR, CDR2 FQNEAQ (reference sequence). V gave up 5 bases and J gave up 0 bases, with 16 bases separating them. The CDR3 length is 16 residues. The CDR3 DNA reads TGTGCCAGCAGCCCTGGGACCCTTCCGATGAACACTGAAGCTTTCTTT. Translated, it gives CASSPGTLPMNTEAFF. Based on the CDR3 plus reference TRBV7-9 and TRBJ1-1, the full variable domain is DTGVSQNPRHKITKRGQNVTFRCDPISEHNRLYWYRQTLGQGPEFLTYFQNEAQLEKSRLLSDRFSAERPKGSFSTLEIQRTEQGDSAMYLCASSPGTLPMNTEAFFGQGTRLTVV.